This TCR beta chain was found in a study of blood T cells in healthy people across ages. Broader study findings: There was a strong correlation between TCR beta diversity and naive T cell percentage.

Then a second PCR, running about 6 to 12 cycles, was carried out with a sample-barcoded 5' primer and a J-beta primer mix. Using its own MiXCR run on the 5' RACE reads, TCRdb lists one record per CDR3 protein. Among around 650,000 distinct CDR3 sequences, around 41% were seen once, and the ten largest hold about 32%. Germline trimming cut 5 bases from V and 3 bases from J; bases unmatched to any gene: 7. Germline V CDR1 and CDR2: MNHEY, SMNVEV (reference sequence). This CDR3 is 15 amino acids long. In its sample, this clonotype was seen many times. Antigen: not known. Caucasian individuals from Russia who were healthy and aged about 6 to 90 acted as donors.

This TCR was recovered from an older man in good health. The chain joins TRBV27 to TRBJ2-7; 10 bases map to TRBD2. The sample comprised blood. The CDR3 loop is CASSPHSGRLYEQYF. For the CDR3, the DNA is TGTGCCAGCAGTCCCCATAGCGGGAGGCTCTACGAGCAGTACTTC.